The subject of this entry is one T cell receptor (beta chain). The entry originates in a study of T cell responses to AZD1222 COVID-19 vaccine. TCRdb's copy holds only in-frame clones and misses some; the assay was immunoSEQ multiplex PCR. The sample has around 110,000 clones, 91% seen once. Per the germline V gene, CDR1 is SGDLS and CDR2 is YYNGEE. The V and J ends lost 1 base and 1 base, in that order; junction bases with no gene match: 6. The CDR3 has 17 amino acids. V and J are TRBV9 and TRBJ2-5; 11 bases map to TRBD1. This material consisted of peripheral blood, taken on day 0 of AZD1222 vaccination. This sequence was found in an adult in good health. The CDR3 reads CASSVRDRGTSQETQYF. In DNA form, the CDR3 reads TGTGCCAGCAGCGTACGGGACAGGGGGACCTCCCAAGAGACCCAGTACTTC.